The clone carrying this T cell receptor (beta chain) was observed once. This record comes from a study of T cell changes during pregnancy in multiple sclerosis. This CDR3 has 16 amino acids. J lost 3 bases, V lost 6 bases, and 6 bases had no gene match. The germline V gene has CDR1 LNHDA and CDR2 SQIVND (reference sequence). Sequencing was performed with immunoSEQ multiplex PCR; in TCRdb, only in-frame clones are kept and a portion is missing. This sample has some 80,000 clones, with about 92% found just once. The V gene is TRBV19, the J gene TRBJ2-2; TRBD2 matches at 11 bases. This material consisted of peripheral blood, taken before pregnancy. The TCR originated in a female donor with multiple sclerosis, enrolled in a pregnancy study. CDR3 in amino acids: CASSTSGRLDTGELFF. In DNA, the CDR3 is TGTGCCAGTAGCACTAGCGGGAGATTAGACACCGGGGAGCTGTTTTTT.